The T cell receptor beta chain under discussion was sequenced for a study of vaccination effects on CD4 cells after COVID-19. Overall study context: Pools of viral peptides were used by the ViraFEST assay to expand antigen-specific CD4+ T cells ahead of sequencing. Participants got two doses of BNT162b2 or mRNA-1273 vaccine. Study results and limitations: Common cold coronavirus cross-reactivity was shown by only 1 of 255 vaccine-induced clones in healthy vaccinees.

A note on this clone: As yet, its antigen is unknown.

The authors isolated CD4+ T cells after 9 to 10 days of culture. The vaccine recipients had no prior SARS-CoV-2 infection, with negative nucleocapsid antibodies. Sequenced by immunoSEQ multiplex PCR; TCRdb stores in-frame clones only, minus some. The sample lists about 38,000 clones; around 76% were seen once. With V trimmed by 5 bases and J by 5 bases, 11 bases remained unmatched. The CDR3 consists of 17 residues. Germline CDR1 reads KGHDR; CDR2 reads SFDVKD. This rearrangement joins TRBV24-1 to TRBJ2-5, with TRBD1 identical over 12 bases. The receptor was derived from a human donor who received a COVID-19 vaccine. Sequences were derived from CD4+ T cells from PBMCs cultured without peptide, sampled before COVID-19 vaccination. As DNA, the CDR3 is TGTGCCACCAGTGGGGGCGGGGACAGGGGGCGCGGGGAGACCCAGTACTTC. It codes for CATSGGGDRGRGETQYF.